The present T cell receptor beta chain was sequenced within a study of T cell responses to AZD1222 COVID-19 vaccine. Profiled with immunoSEQ multiplex PCR; TCRdb holds only in-frame clones, not every one. The data contain over 150,000 clones, 86% of them singletons. Study-level findings and limits: Variant regions that are unmutated are reportedly the target of nearly half of spike-specific TCRs. Seropositive AZD1222 recipients at baseline numbered only six or seven.

About this clone: Its antigen is not identified.

The input for sequencing was peripheral blood, taken on day 0 of MenACWY control vaccination. The source is an adult in good health.

CDR3 sequence reads: CASSSKPSTGAGGYTF. CDR3 DNA: TGCGCCAGCAGCTCCAAACCCTCTACAGGGGCCGGTGGCTACACCTTC. The gene calls are TRBV5-1 and TRBJ1-2; 7 bases are shared with TRBD1. CDR3 size: 16 residues. Germline CDR1 SGHRS, CDR2 YFSETQ. The junction had 15 bases not matched to a gene; V was cut back by 3 bases and J by 7 bases.